This TCR beta chain derives from a study of long-term antiretroviral therapy in people with HIV (dated 2022 in TCRdb). Study-level background: The earliest samples were collected approximately a decade before the 2015 WHO recommendation for immediate ART, a period when ART was typically delayed until CD4 counts fell. Whether ART initiation and durable HIV suppression were associated with changes in peripheral blood TRB repertoire composition and diversity was tested in a retrospective serial study. A total of 150 to 200 cryopreserved PBMC samples were contributed to the cohort by 30 adults with confirmed HIV infection, with samples collected serially over a mean of 6 years (range 1-12). Of the roughly 27 participants with HIV, eleven were female. Test extractions of a monoclonal T-cell line alongside under 35 polyclonal samples showed no cross-contamination during QIAcube processing.

Here is what the overall study found, with its caveats: Expanded TRB clones identified before ART initiation dominated the repertoire across all time points, though the dominance fluctuated and decreased in many PLHIV after ART. Because pre-ART samples had limited cell numbers, unsorted PBMC were profiled rather than sorted CD4+ and CD8+ T cells. Narrower CDR3 length ranges were observed in HIV repertoires than in controls, and an antigen-experienced repertoire with only a slight naive shift after ART was suggested by the network structure. Starting ART was linked to a significant rise in TRB diversity, yet even with long-term ART the diversity remained significantly lower than in transplant donor controls. Inferences about post-ART repertoire changes were limited because no data were available on ART adherence, viral resistance or therapy changes. Since PBMC availability was limited, sequencing covered only the TCR beta chain, with no alpha chain pairing. The samples were dated from the mid-2000s to the late 2010s, and the ART regimens that were used may be less effective than current ART regimens.

The CDR3 sequence holds 15 residues, the cysteine and phenylalanine included. Just the 45-base CDR3 DNA is kept, in frame starting at base 1. Trimming costs V 7 bases and J 0 bases, and their ends lie 10 bases apart. Via the germline V gene, CDR1 is SGHVS and CDR2 FQNEAQ. About this clone itself: It lacks a known antigen. Base-call qualities are not available, and no considerably larger clone is one nucleotide away.

To be included, a participant needed at least one PBMC sample from before ART initiation plus at least two post-ART samples. All participants with HIV were treated in the United States of America. Before DNA extraction, cryopreserved samples of roughly 0.9-10 million PBMC were thawed and then washed. At the time of the earliest PBMC sample, participants with HIV were aged between about 20 and 54 years. PBMC samples were contributed by each participant from 1-4 timepoints before ART initiation and 2-8 timepoints after ART initiation, with a median of 7 samples. Serial HIV viral load, CD4+ T-cell count, ART history and demographic data were obtained for every participant. Genomic DNA was extracted from unsorted PBMC with a Qiagen kit on a QIAcube, processed in batches of 12 samples. The immunoSEQ hsTCRB v3.0 assay was used at survey level resolution to sequence the TRB variable region. TRB sequencing targeted a depth of about 40,000-55,000 T-cell genomes per sample. An Illumina MiSeq with a v3 150-cycle kit was used to sequence the pooled TRB libraries. The original pipeline was this. Repertoire analysis was run in R within a reproducible Nextflow workflow that covered QC, data transformation and analysis. LymphoSeq2, an R package for AIRR-Seq data exploration, was used to implement custom analyses. Four samples yielding fewer than 5000 total TRB sequences were excluded, leaving more than 150 analyzed HIV repertoires. Of the 180 to 200 retained HIV repertoires, over 55 were collected before and 129 after ART initiation. Repertoires were downsampled to 5000 TRB nucleotide sequences, with summary statistics averaged over 100 downsampling iterations. The analysis kept only TRB sequences whose CDR3 regions were at least seven amino acids long. Diversity was measured with a Shannon entropy-derived clonality score and the Gini coefficient. In repertoire networks, the top 5000 CDR3 amino acid sequences were linked whenever an edit distance of one separated two sequences. Antigen specificity groups and MHC restriction were predicted for TRB CDR3 amino acid sequences with GLIPH2. To flag known associations with CMV, EBV, HIV or tissue antigens, CDR3 amino acid sequences were compared against VDJdb and McPAS-TCR. Pre-ART, post-ART and control groups were compared with Wilcoxon signed-rank tests and Holm-Bonferroni correction. Imported from immuneACCESS, the table was reduced by TCRdb to in-frame sequences with V and J called. These copies leave out some clones; in studies compared against another copy, an unresolved V gene accounts for under half, and the cause of the remainder is not known. V and J calls and clone size are given by that table; D and trimming were obtained from the DNA. Here the sample has approximately 28,000 clones; 95% occur a single time. 7% to 8.5% of the sample lies in the top ten.

The receptor was derived from a man younger than 40 with HIV. The V gene is TRBV7-8 and the J gene is TRBJ2-6; a weak D assignment points to TRBD1 (6 bases agree). Sequencing used unsorted PBMCs, obtained 5.3 years after starting antiretroviral therapy. The nucleotide sequence reads as follows: TGTGCCAGCAAGAACAGGGTCTCTGGGGCCAACGTCCTGACTTTC. Its protein is CASKNRVSGANVLTF.